One and the same sample provided the 4 T cell receptor beta chains below, sequenced in a study of breast tumors, draining lymph nodes, adjacent tissues. TCRdb reprocessed the multiplex PCR reads via MiXCR and lists one record per CDR3 protein. The sample carries fewer than 90,000 distinct CDR3 sequences, around 28% recorded once. Axillary draining lymph nodes of breast cancer patients supplied the node samples. The sequenced material came from axillary lymph node tissue. These receptors all come from a female donor with breast cancer. Some clones in this sample may be carry-over from other donors' samples.

This clonotype occurred many times. This chain connects TRBV20-1 to TRBJ1-1, with D perhaps matching TRBD1 (5 bases). V was trimmed by 6 bases and J by 0 bases, leaving 14 bases between them. Germline CDR1 is DFQATT and CDR2 is SNEGSKA (reference sequence). This CDR3 spans 14 amino acids. CDR3 region: CSALRQSLNTEAFF. The CDR3 DNA follows: TGCAGTGCATTAAGACAGAGCTTGAACACTGAAGCTTTCTTT.

This clonotype was counted many times. This chain uses TRBV4-1 with TRBJ2-5; D possibly corresponds to TRBD1 (5 bases). The CDR3 has 14 residues. CDR1 is MGHRA and CDR2 is YSYEKL in the germline V gene. Trimming took 0 bases from V and 7 from J, leaving 12 bases between them. The CDR3 loop is CASSQDPYQGTQYF. The CDR3 DNA is TGCGCCAGCAGCCAAGATCCGTATCAGGGGACCCAGTACTTC.

This clonotype came up many times. The chain employs TRBV6-1 and TRBJ1-3; D is possibly TRBD1 (5 bases). Germline values: CDR1 MNHNS, CDR2 SASEGT. The CDR3 has 17 amino acids. Trimming stripped 3 bases from V and 1 base from J, with 16 bases between. The CDR3 DNA follows: TGTGCCAGCAGTGACTCAGGGTGGGATTATTCTGGAAACACCATATATTTT. Protein sequence: CASSDSGWDYSGNTIYF.

This clonotype showed up many times. The chain joins TRBV27 to TRBJ1-2, with 7 bases fitting TRBD1. The junction had 6 bases not matched to a gene; V was cut back by 3 bases and J by 5 bases. CDR1 and CDR2 from the germline V gene are MNHEY and SMNVEV (reference sequence). This CDR3 has 14 residues. The CDR3 coding sequence is TGTGCCAGCAGTTTTACAGGGGAAGGGTATGGCTACACCTTC. Amino acids: CASSFTGEGYGYTF.